The clone carrying this T cell receptor (beta chain) showed up just once. This specimen belongs to a study of pediatric ulcerative colitis. CDR3 size: 13 residues. Unmatched junction bases numbered 5, after V lost 6 bases and J lost 5 bases. CDR1 and CDR2 from the germline V gene are KGHSH and LQKENI. Assay: immunoSEQ multiplex PCR; the TCRdb copy retains only in-frame clones and omits some. The sample includes 25,000 to 35,000 clones, around 82% of them seen just once. The rearrangement links TRBV18 to TRBJ1-1, with 8 nucleotides matching TRBD1. This receptor was obtained from a boy under 18 with severe ulcerative colitis. Sample: blood. This CDR3 reads CASSQQGGTEAFF. In nucleotides, the CDR3 is TGTGCCAGCTCGCAACAGGGGGGGACTGAAGCTTTCTTT.